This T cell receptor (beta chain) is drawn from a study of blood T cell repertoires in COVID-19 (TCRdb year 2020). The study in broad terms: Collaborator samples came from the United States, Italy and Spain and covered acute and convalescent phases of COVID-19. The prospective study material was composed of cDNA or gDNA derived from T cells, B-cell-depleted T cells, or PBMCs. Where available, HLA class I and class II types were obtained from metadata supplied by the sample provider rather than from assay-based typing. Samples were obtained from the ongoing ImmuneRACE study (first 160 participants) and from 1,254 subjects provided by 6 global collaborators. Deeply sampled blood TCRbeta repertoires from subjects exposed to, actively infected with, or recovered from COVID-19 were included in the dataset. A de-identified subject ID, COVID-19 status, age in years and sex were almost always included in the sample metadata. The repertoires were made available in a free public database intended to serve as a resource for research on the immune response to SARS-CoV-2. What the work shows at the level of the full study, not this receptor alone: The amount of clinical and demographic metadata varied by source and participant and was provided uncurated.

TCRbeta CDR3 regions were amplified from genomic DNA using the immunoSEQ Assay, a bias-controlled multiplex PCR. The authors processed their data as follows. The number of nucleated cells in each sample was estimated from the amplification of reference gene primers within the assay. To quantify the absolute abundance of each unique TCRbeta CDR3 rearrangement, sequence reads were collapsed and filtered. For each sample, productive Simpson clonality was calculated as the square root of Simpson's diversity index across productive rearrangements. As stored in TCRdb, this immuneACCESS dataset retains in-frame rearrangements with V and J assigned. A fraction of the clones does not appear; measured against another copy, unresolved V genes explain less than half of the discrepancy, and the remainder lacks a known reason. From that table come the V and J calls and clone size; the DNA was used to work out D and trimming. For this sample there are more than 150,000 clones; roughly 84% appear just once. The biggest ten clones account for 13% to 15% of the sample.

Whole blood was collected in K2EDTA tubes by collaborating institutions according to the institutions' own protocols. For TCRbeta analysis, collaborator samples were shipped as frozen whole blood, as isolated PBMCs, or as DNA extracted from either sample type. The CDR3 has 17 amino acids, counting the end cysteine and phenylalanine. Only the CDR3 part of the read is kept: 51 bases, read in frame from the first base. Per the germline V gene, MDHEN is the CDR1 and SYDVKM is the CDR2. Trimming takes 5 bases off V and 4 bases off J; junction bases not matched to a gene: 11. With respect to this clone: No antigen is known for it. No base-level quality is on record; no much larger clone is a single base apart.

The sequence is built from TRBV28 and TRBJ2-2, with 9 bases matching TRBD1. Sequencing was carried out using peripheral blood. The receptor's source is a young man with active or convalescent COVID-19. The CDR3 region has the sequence CASSPLSGQGPTGELFF. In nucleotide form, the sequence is TGTGCCAGCAGTCCTCTTTCGGGACAGGGACCCACCGGGGAGCTGTTTTTT. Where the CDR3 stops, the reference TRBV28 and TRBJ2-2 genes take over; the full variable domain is DVKVTQSSRYLVKRTGEKVFLECVQDMDHENMFWYRQDPGLGLRLIYFSYDVKMKEKGDIPEGYSVSREKKERFSLILESASTNQTSMYLCASSPLSGQGPTGELFFGEGSRLTVL.